Sequencing of this TCR beta chain was carried out in a study of CD8+ T cells in alopecia areata. Treatment specified: oral pan-JAK inhibitor, 5-10 mg twice daily. Regarding the study as a whole: Affected lesional scalp, above all in alopecia totalis/universalis, was more clonal than normal scalp.

Extraction and reverse transcription of RNA yielded cDNA as the sequencing template. Here immunoSEQ multiplex PCR was the method, and the copy in TCRdb shows in-frame clones only, minus some. The sample records about 39,000 clones, about three fifths being singletons. With regard to this clone: Its antigen is not identified.

The germline V gene encodes CDR1 WSHSY and CDR2 SAAADI. Trimming cost V 6 bases and J 0 bases; bases outside gene matches: 2. The length of the CDR3 is 14 residues. The chain carries TRBV10-2 and TRBJ1-3, with 7 bases aligning to TRBD1. This specimen consisted of CD8+ T cells sorted from blood, obtained at week 4, from a patient treated with tofacitinib. The receptor was isolated from a human donor with alopecia areata. This CDR3 is CASRGDSSGNTIYF. As DNA, the CDR3 is TGCGCCAGCAGAGGGGACAGCTCTGGAAACACCATATATTTT.